The rows below give T cell receptor beta chains drawn from one sample of a study of blood T cell repertoires in COVID-19. TCRdb's table, derived via immunoSEQ multiplex PCR, lists solely in-frame clones and lacks some. Of tens of thousands of clones listed, around 90% were seen once; the top ten hold 9.3%. Specimen: peripheral blood. The receptors were gathered from a human donor in a cohort sampled during active COVID-19. Both conserved end residues are part of each CDR3. The D gene is left open where the match is weak. Clone size is given for some rows only: seen once, a few or many times, or a class if the clone is expanded.

cdr3_length j_call v_call clone_size d_call cdr3_aa cdr3_nt
19 TRBJ2-1 TRBV7-9 . TRBD2 CASSLALAASGRAVHEQFF TGTGCCAGCAGCTTAGCGTTGGCGGCTAGCGGGAGGGCCGTGCATGAGCAGTTCTTC
21 TRBJ2-1 TRBV3-1/TRBV3-2 . TRBD2 CASSQDWPKREGVSSYNEQFF TGTGCCAGCAGCCAAGACTGGCCCAAGCGGGAGGGCGTCAGCTCCTACAATGAGCAGTTCTTC
13 TRBJ1-5 TRBV25-1 . TRBD1 CASSGQGNQPQHF TGTGCCAGCAGCGGACAGGGAAATCAGCCCCAGCATTTT
12 TRBJ1-2 TRBV12-3/TRBV12-4 . . CASSPSVYGYTF TGTGCCAGCAGTCCTTCTGTTTATGGCTACACCTTC
14 TRBJ2-4 TRBV27 . . CASSPTGTLNIQYF TGTGCCAGCAGTCCCACCGGGACATTAAACATTCAGTACTTC
15 TRBJ2-7 TRBV19 once TRBD1 CASSVLGQGAYEQYF TGTGCCAGTAGCGTACTTGGACAGGGCGCCTACGAGCAGTACTTC
16 TRBJ2-5 TRBV5-1 once TRBD2 CASSSSSGGAWETQYF TGCGCCAGCAGCTCCTCTAGCGGGGGGGCGTGGGAGACCCAGTACTTC
13 TRBJ1-1 TRBV3-1/TRBV3-2 few . CASSSIQNTEAFF TGTGCCAGCAGTAGCATTCAGAACACTGAAGCTTTCTTT
15 TRBJ1-1 TRBV6-1 . . CASSEAGGRDTEAFF TGTGCCAGCAGTGAAGCGGGGGGTCGGGACACTGAAGCTTTCTTT
14 TRBJ1-3 TRBV7-3 . . CASSLTVTGNTIYF TGTGCCAGCAGCTTGACAGTAACTGGAAACACCATATATTTT
17 TRBJ1-5 TRBV5-6 . TRBD1 CASSLGPGQGAVQPQHF TGTGCCAGCAGCTTGGGACCTGGACAGGGGGCAGTTCAGCCCCAGCATTTT
13 TRBJ1-1 TRBV7-2 once . CASSSTVNTEAFF TGTGCCAGCAGCTCAACAGTGAACACTGAAGCTTTCTTT
14 TRBJ1-2 TRBV6-5 . . CAGFWPPLDYGYTF TGTGCCGGCTTTTGGCCCCCCCTAGACTATGGCTACACCTTC
15 TRBJ2-1 TRBV27 once . CASSFGQISFREQFF TGTGCCAGCAGTTTCGGACAGATTAGCTTTCGTGAGCAGTTCTTC
16 TRBJ2-3 TRBV21-1 . . CASSPSGTGYRDTQYF TGTGCCAGCAGCCCTTCGGGGACAGGCTATAGAGATACGCAGTATTTT
15 TRBJ2-3 TRBV27 . . CASSFAGPPTDTQYF TGTGCCAGCAGTTTTGCGGGACCTCCTACAGATACGCAGTATTTT
15 TRBJ2-7 TRBV5-1 . . CASSLVGGGSYEQYF TGCGCCAGCAGCTTAGTGGGAGGGGGTTCCTACGAGCAGTACTTC
16 TRBJ2-7 TRBV2 once TRBD2 CASSERLAGPSYEQYF TGTGCCAGCAGTGAACGGCTAGCGGGACCTTCCTACGAGCAGTACTTC
15 TRBJ1-5 TRBV19 . TRBD1 CASSTRTGANQPQHF TGTGCCAGTAGTACTCGGACAGGCGCCAATCAGCCCCAGCATTTT
16 TRBJ1-1 TRBV11-2 . TRBD1 CASSGDRRRGWAEAFF TGTGCCAGCAGCGGGGACAGGCGGAGGGGGTGGGCTGAAGCTTTCTTT
15 TRBJ2-2 TRBV7-6 . TRBD1 CASSLGQGGTGELFF TGTGCCAGCAGCCTGGGACAGGGAGGCACCGGGGAGCTGTTTTTT